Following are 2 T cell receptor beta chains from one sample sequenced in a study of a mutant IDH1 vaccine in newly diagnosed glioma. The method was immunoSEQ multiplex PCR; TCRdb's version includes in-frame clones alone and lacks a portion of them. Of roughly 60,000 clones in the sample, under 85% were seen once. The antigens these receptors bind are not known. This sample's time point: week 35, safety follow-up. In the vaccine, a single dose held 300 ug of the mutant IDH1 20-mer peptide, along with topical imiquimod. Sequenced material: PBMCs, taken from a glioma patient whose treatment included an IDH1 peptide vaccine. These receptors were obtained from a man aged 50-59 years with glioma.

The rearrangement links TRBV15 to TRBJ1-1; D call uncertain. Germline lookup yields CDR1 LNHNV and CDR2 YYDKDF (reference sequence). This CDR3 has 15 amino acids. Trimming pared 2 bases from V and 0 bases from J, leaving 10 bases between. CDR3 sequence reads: CATSRREALNTEAFF. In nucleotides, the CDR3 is TGTGCCACCAGCAGACGTGAAGCCCTGAACACTGAAGCTTTCTTT.

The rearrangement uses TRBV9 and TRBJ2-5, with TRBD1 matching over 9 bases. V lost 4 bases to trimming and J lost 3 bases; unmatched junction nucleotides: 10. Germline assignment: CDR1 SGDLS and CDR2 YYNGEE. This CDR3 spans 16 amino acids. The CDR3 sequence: CASSLRPGTGKETQYF. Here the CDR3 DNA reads TGTGCCAGCAGCCTCCGTCCTGGGACAGGGAAAGAGACCCAGTACTTC.